The source of this T cell receptor (beta chain) is a study of blood T cell repertoires in COVID-19. Study at large: Samples of COVID-19 (acute and convalescent) were obtained from the United States, Italy and Spain. From T cells, B-cell-depleted T cells, or PBMCs came the material, which was cDNA or gDNA.

The V and J ends lost 0 bases and 4 bases, in that order; junction bases with no gene match: 5. Germline CDR1 and CDR2: SGHRS and YFSETQ. This CDR3 is built from 16 residues. Here immunoSEQ multiplex PCR was the method, and the copy in TCRdb shows in-frame clones only, minus some. In the table there are 39,000 or so clones, around 89% of which are singletons. This sequence joins TRBV5-1 and TRBJ2-2, with 8 bases lining up with TRBD2. This sequence was found in a human donor in a cohort sampled during active COVID-19. The sample was peripheral blood. DNA of the CDR3: TGCGCCAGCAGCTTGGAGGCTAGCGGGTTCACCGGGGAGCTGTTTTTT. Protein: CASSLEASGFTGELFF. Together with reference TRBV5-1 and TRBJ2-2, the CDR3 gives the full variable domain: KAGVTQTPRYLIKTRGQQVTLSCSPISGHRSVSWYQQTPGQGLQFLFEYFSETQRNKGNFPGRFSGRQFSNSRSEMNVSTLELGDSALYLCASSLEASGFTGELFFGEGSRLTVL.